Listed here is a single TCR beta chain. These data belong to a study of control samples from healthy donors and cancer patients. Here immunoSEQ multiplex PCR was the method, and the copy in TCRdb shows in-frame clones only, minus some. Of some 120,000 clones listed, around 93% are singletons. Germline V gene lookup returns CDR1 SNHLY and CDR2 FYNNEI. The CDR3 runs 17 residues. With 6 bases clipped from V and 0 bases from J, the junction kept 8 bases outside the gene matches. Sequencing input: PBMCs. The receptor's source is a man in his fifties with head and neck cancer. The V call is TRBV2, the J call TRBJ2-1; 10 bases agree with TRBD2. Here the CDR3 reads CASRASGGGRSYNEQFF. CDR3 bases: TGTGCCAGCAGAGCTAGCGGGGGAGGACGCTCCTACAATGAGCAGTTCTTC.